The TCR beta chain under discussion was sequenced for a study of cytomegalovirus exposure and HLA in healthy donors (dated by TCRdb to the late 2010s). About the investigation overall: According to a later analysis, the roughly 130 validation repertoires were produced on the same platform as the approximately 690 repertoires of the first cohort. Along with the roughly 700-subject first cohort, a separate validation cohort of over a hundred different subjects was used. The study aimed to test whether signatures of past pathogen exposure could be identified by cataloging public T cell receptors. To predict cytomegalovirus infection status, the study combined high-throughput TCR immunosequencing, statistical association of individual TCRs with disease status, and machine learning.

The paper's findings and limits, for the study overall: In a later analysis, TCRs clustered in the first cohort were found to also tend to co-occur in the 120 validation repertoires, with approximately 94% of cluster scores above 0. Most TCR sequences were observed very rarely across donors, whereas some public TCRs were present in many individuals. Cytomegalovirus status was reported to be diagnosed by the classifier with high specificity and sensitivity in both the original and validation cohorts. Three of the identified cytomegalovirus-associated TCR beta chains were confirmed in vitro to be specific for cytomegalovirus antigens. A later analysis lacked HLA typing for the validation cohort, so it scored co-occurrence in that cohort across all 110 or so repertoires. A total of fewer than 200 TCR beta chains were listed by the study as associated with cytomegalovirus. It was suggested by the authors that the approach could potentially be generalized to other disease states and immunological phenotypes.

In the germline V gene, CDR1 corresponds to SGHTA and CDR2 to FQGNSA. V is clipped by 5 bases and J by 8 bases, and the sequence between their germline boundaries is 13 bases long. Inclusive of the bounding cysteine and phenylalanine, the CDR3 is 13 residues long. Only the CDR3 region is kept as DNA, spanning 39 bases read in frame from base 1. The donors belonged to the validation cohort of over a hundred subjects, which was separate from the approximately 700-subject first cohort. Of note for this clone: Its antigen is not yet known. No base-level quality is on record; no much larger clone is a single base apart.

The receptor library was made with the immunoSEQ multiplex PCR assay. Under the source paper's analysis protocol: A statistical classification framework was built for diagnosing cytomegalovirus status from the catalog of TCR beta chain sequences. Sourced from immuneACCESS, this table was stored by TCRdb with only in-frame sequences that have V and J called. A share of the clones is absent; for the studies checked, an unresolved V gene accounts for under half, and the remainder has no known explanation. The V and J calls and the clone size are those of that table, but D and trimming were determined from the DNA. In this sample the table shows about 120,000 clones, approximately 86% of which occur a single time. Of the sample, roughly 4.4% is held by the ten largest clones.

This TCR derives from a man aged 18 to 30 in good health and CMV-seropositive. Recombination connected TRBV7-2 to TRBJ2-1; TRBD2 is perhaps the D gene, given 6 matching bases. Material for sequencing was PBMCs. CDR3 reads: CASSRPGGDEQFF. The DNA reads TGTGCCAGCAGCCGACCAGGCGGGGATGAGCAGTTCTTC.